Each of the 30 T cell receptor beta chains below was sequenced from the same sample in a study of regulatory and conventional T cells in RAG deficiency (dated by TCRdb to 2016 to 2017). Library prep was done by the immunoSEQ multiplex PCR assay. In TCRdb, the immuneACCESS table is reduced to in-frame sequences with V and J assigned. These tables do not hold every clone; where another copy was compared, an unresolved V gene accounts for under half, and the others remain unexplained. The sample yields roughly 28,000 clones; around nine tenths were counted once. Of the sample, roughly 0.74% falls within the top ten clones. Before genomic DNA was extracted, regulatory T cells were isolated from blood as CD4+CD25-high CD127-low cells. The same sample was also studied in work on regulatory T cells. The second study's paper adds: The multiplex PCR relied on 52 forward TRBV primers and 13 reverse TRBJ primers, and amplification bias was corrected through assay-based and computational methods.

Sample: Tregs sorted from blood. The receptors were gathered from a human donor in good health.

The rearrangement uses TRBV15 and TRBJ2-2, with 7 bases lining up with TRBD2. Germline lookup yields CDR1 LNHNV and CDR2 YYDKDF (reference sequence). The junction had 8 bases not matched to a gene; V was cut back by 0 bases and J by 4 bases. The CDR3 consists of 17 residues. The CDR3 is CATSRDGAGRVTGELFF. The DNA for the CDR3 is TGTGCCACCAGCAGAGATGGCGCAGGGAGGGTCACCGGGGAGCTGTTTTTT.

This chain uses TRBV7-9 with TRBJ1-2; a possible D gene is TRBD1 (6 bases). Per the germline V gene, CDR1 is SEHNR and CDR2 is FQNEAQ (reference sequence). V was shortened by 1 base and J by 6 bases, with 12 bases between the two germline ends. The CDR3 runs to 14 residues. The CDR3 bases are TGTGCCAGCAGCTTAGGGCTGGACAGCGATGGCTACACCTTC. Protein: CASSLGLDSDGYTF.

The V gene is TRBV2, the J gene TRBJ1-2; unclear D gene. The CDR3 is 15 amino acids. Germline V gene data show CDR1 as SNHLY and CDR2 as FYNNEI. The V end was cut by 2 bases, the J end by 4 bases, with 14 bases between. The CDR3 region has the DNA TGTGCCAGCAGTGAAACCATGGCGACAATCTATGGCTACACCTTC. As protein: CASSETMATIYGYTF.

V and J are TRBV11-2 and TRBJ2-4; 9 bases are shared with TRBD1. The germline CDR1 and CDR2 sequences are SGHAT and FQNNGV. The CDR3 contains 18 residues. The ends lost 5 bases at V and 4 bases at J; junction bases unmatched: 15. Here the CDR3 DNA reads TGTGCCAGCAGCCAGGCCGAGGATTCCGGGACAGGGAAAAACATTCAGTACTTC. This translates into CASSQAEDSGTGKNIQYF.

This clone was counted between two and nine times. This chain joins TRBV2 and TRBJ1-2, with D unresolved. The germline gives CDR1 SNHLY, CDR2 FYNNEI. V lost 5 bases, J lost 4 bases, and 11 bases lay in between. This CDR3 comprises 13 residues. The CDR3 spells CASSHGRRYGYTF. The CDR3 bases are TGTGCCAGCAGTCACGGACGGCGCTATGGCTACACCTTC. The variable domain in full, completed from reference TRBV2 and TRBJ1-2, reads EPEVTQTPSHQVTQMGQEVILRCVPISNHLYFYWYRQILGQKVEFLVSFYNNEISEKSEIFDDQFSVERPDGSNFTLKIRSTKLEDSAMYFCASSHGRRYGYTFGSGTRLTVV.

The rearrangement uses TRBV4-2 and TRBJ2-7, with a weak D call TRBD2 (5 bases). The length of the CDR3 is 16 residues. Germline-derived CDR1 and CDR2 are LGHNA and YNFKEQ. Trimming shortened V by 0 bases and J by 0 bases, and 12 bases separated the two germline ends. The CDR3 is CASSQDPSGDSYEQYF. In nucleotides, the CDR3 is TGTGCCAGCAGCCAAGATCCCAGCGGAGACTCCTACGAGCAGTACTTC.

This clone was observed a single time. The CDR3 sequence: CASRKPKGLAGGKQFF. DNA for the CDR3: TGTGCCAGCAGAAAGCCGAAGGGACTAGCGGGGGGTAAGCAGTTCTTC. V and J are TRBV28 and TRBJ2-1; TRBD2 matches 15 bases. The germline gives CDR1 MDHEN, CDR2 SYDVKM. The junction had 11 bases not matched to a gene; V was cut back by 6 bases and J by 11 bases. The CDR3 consists of 16 residues. The variable domain in full, with the rest retrieved from reference TRBV28 and TRBJ2-1, is DVKVTQSSRYLVKRTGEKVFLECVQDMDHENMFWYRQDPGLGLRLIYFSYDVKMKEKGDIPEGYSVSREKKERFSLILESASTNQTSMYLCASRKPKGLAGGKQFFGPGTRLTVL.

This sequence joins TRBV19 and TRBJ1-2; no definite D call. V was cut by 3 bases and J by 0 bases, with 17 bases left in between. The CDR3 extends over 17 amino acids. The germline V gene has CDR1 LNHDA and CDR2 SQIVND (reference sequence). The CDR3 DNA follows: TGTGCCAGTAGTATGCTGGGTTCGGATGGCTCTAACTATGGCTACACCTTC. It translates to CASSMLGSDGSNYGYTF.

The chain couples TRBV7-8 to TRBJ1-5; no clear D gene. The V gene lost 1 base and the J gene lost 6 bases, with 7 bases spanning the gap. The CDR3 is 13 residues long. Germline loops: CDR1 SGHVS, CDR2 FQNEAQ. DNA of the CDR3: TGTGCCAGCAGCTTAGTACTGCTTCAGCCCCAGCATTTT. Residues: CASSLVLLQPQHF. Complete variable domain (other parts from reference TRBV7-8 and TRBJ1-5): GAGVSQSPRYKVAKRGQDVALRCDPISGHVSLFWYQQALGQGPEFLTYFQNEAQLDKSGLPSDRFFAERPEGSVSTLKIQRTQQEDSAVYLCASSLVLLQPQHFGDGTRLSIL.

The gene calls are TRBV5-4 and TRBJ2-3; perhaps TRBD1 as D (6 bases). Germline assignment: CDR1 SGHNT and CDR2 YYREEE (reference sequence). V was pared by 2 bases and J by 10 bases, with 11 bases between. CDR3 length: 12 residues. The CDR3 here is CASSLSGVAQYF. The CDR3 nucleotides read TGTGCCAGCAGCTTATCAGGGGTGGCGCAGTATTTT.

The chain has TRBV6-1 and TRBJ1-2, with D perhaps TRBD1 (5 bases). Germline CDR1 and CDR2: MNHNS and SASEGT. V shed 2 bases and J shed 2 bases, with 9 bases lying between them. This CDR3 is 14 amino acids long. CDR3 DNA: TGTGCCAGCAGTGAATTTAACAGGAACTATGGCTACACCTTC. Amino acids: CASSEFNRNYGYTF.

This chain connects TRBV5-1 to TRBJ2-5; D is perhaps TRBD1 or TRBD2 (6 bases each). With 0 bases removed from V and 1 base from J, the gap between germline ends came to 10 bases. The CDR3 consists of 15 residues. Germline V gene data show CDR1 as SGHRS and CDR2 as YFSETQ. The CDR3 loop reads CASSLVRGLQETQYF. DNA for the CDR3: TGCGCCAGCAGCTTGGTCCGGGGGCTCCAAGAGACCCAGTACTTC.

This chain joins TRBV7-9 and TRBJ2-1, with 10 bases fitting TRBD2. With V trimmed by 6 bases and J by 8 bases, 4 bases remained unmatched. The CDR3 sequence is 13 residues long. CDR1 SEHNR and CDR2 FQNEAQ come from the germline V gene (reference sequence). Written as DNA, the CDR3 is TGTGCCAGCAGGCAGCGGGGGGGCTATGAGCAGTTCTTC. Its protein product is CASRQRGGYEQFF.

This chain uses TRBV6-1 with TRBJ2-5; 12 bases fit TRBD2. The V gene end was trimmed by 2 bases and the J gene end by 4 bases; junction bases not matched to a gene: 11. This CDR3 contains 18 residues. Germline V gene sequence: CDR1 MNHNS, CDR2 SASEGT. The CDR3 DNA follows: TGTGCCAGCAGTGAAAGGTCAGGGCTAGCGGGGGGGCGAGAGACCCAGTACTTC. Residues: CASSERSGLAGGRETQYF.

The chain links TRBV6-5 to TRBJ1-2; 9 positions agree with TRBD1. Unmatched junction bases numbered 9, after V lost 6 bases and J lost 4 bases. The CDR3 loop spans 15 amino acids. Germline assignment: CDR1 MNHEY and CDR2 SVGAGI. Written as DNA, the CDR3 is TGTGCCAGCAGCTTCACCCGGGACAGGGCCTATGGCTACACCTTC. Encoded protein: CASSFTRDRAYGYTF.

This rearrangement joins TRBV2 to TRBJ1-1, with D uncertain. From germline, CDR1 is SNHLY and CDR2 FYNNEI. The CDR3 totals 13 residues. V gave up 7 bases and J gave up 0 bases, with 9 bases separating them. The CDR3 bases are TGTGCCAGCATGGTGAGCATGAACACTGAAGCTTTCTTT. It codes for CASMVSMNTEAFF. Looking up the rest from reference TRBV2 and TRBJ1-1 gives the full variable domain: EPEVTQTPSHQVTQMGQEVILRCVPISNHLYFYWYRQILGQKVEFLVSFYNNEISEKSEIFDDQFSVERPDGSNFTLKIRSTKLEDSAMYFCASMVSMNTEAFFGQGTRLTVV.

CDR3 nucleotides: TGTGCCAGCAGCGTAGTACCGGGATACGAGCAGTACTTC. Its translation is CASSVVPGYEQYF. This chain uses TRBV9 with TRBJ2-7; D possibly corresponds to TRBD2 (5 bases). Trimming removed 0 bases from V and 4 bases from J, with 8 bases in between. CDR1 is SGDLS, CDR2 YYNGEE, per germline. The CDR3 has 13 amino acids.

The V and J genes are TRBV5-8 and TRBJ1-2; 7 bases line up with TRBD1. Looked up from germline, CDR1 is SGHTS and CDR2 is YDEGEE. This CDR3 has 14 amino acids. The junction had 7 bases not matched to a gene; V was cut back by 1 base and J by 7 bases. CDR3 region: CASSLTGAPPGYTF. CDR3 nucleotides: TGTGCCAGCAGCTTGACAGGGGCCCCACCTGGCTACACCTTC. Variable domain in full (rest from reference TRBV5-8 and TRBJ1-2): EAGVTQSPTHLIKTRGQQATLRCSPISGHTSVYWYQQALGLGLQFLLWYDEGEERNRGNFPPRFSGRQFPNYSSELNVNALELEDSALYLCASSLTGAPPGYTFGSGTRLTVV.

The chain carries TRBV6-5 and TRBJ2-7; TRBD1 matches at 7 bases. The germline V gene encodes CDR1 MNHEY and CDR2 SVGAGI. Trimming at V came to 4 bases and at J to 5 bases, leaving 14 bases not matched to a gene. The CDR3 spans 16 residues. The CDR3 protein is CASSSFRQGSGHEQYF. In nucleotides, the CDR3 is TGTGCCAGCAGTTCTTTCAGACAGGGATCTGGCCACGAGCAGTACTTC.

This rearrangement joins TRBV9 to TRBJ2-1; 9 bases match TRBD2. The V and J ends lost 3 bases and 6 bases, in that order; junction bases with no gene match: 13. This CDR3 spans 17 amino acids. In germline, CDR1 is SGDLS, CDR2 YYNGEE. The CDR3 nucleotides are TGTGCCAGCAGCGCCTATAGAGCGGGGGGCAACCGCAATGAGCAGTTCTTC. It translates to CASSAYRAGGNRNEQFF.

V usage is TRBV7-2 and J usage is TRBJ2-7; 10 bases fit TRBD1. Germline V gene data show CDR1 as SGHTA and CDR2 as FQGNSA. The junction had 2 bases not matched to a gene; V was cut back by 4 bases and J by 2 bases. This CDR3 spans 14 amino acids. DNA of the CDR3: TGTGCCAGCAGCTCGGGACAGGGGACCTACGAGCAGTACTTC. It is translated as CASSSGQGTYEQYF.

The chain joins TRBV30 to TRBJ2-3; D unresolved. Deletions cut 0 bases from V and 3 bases from J, with 4 bases between. There are 12 residues in the CDR3. CDR1 is GTSNPN, CDR2 SVGIG, per germline (reference sequence). CDR3: CAWSVTTDTQYF. CDR3 coding DNA: TGTGCCTGGAGTGTAACTACAGATACGCAGTATTTT.

This chain connects TRBV28 to TRBJ2-2; a possible D gene is TRBD2 (6 bases). Germline lookup yields CDR1 MDHEN and CDR2 SYDVKM. CDR3 size: 18 residues. Trimming stripped 3 bases from V and 1 base from J, with 18 bases between. The CDR3, as DNA: TGTGCCAGCAGTTTGCTCCTTATCCGAGCGGGGAACACCGGGGAGCTGTTTTTT. The encoded protein is CASSLLLIRAGNTGELFF.

The V call is TRBV7-3, the J call TRBJ2-1, with 7 bases aligning to TRBD1. The ends lost 5 bases at V and 6 bases at J; junction bases unmatched: 10. The germline gives CDR1 SGHTA, CDR2 FQGTGA. The CDR3 runs 15 residues. CDR3 bases: TGTGCCAGCAGCCATACTAAGACAGGGCGCAATGAGCAGTTCTTC. It specifies CASSHTKTGRNEQFF.

The chain has TRBV18 and TRBJ2-2; no definite D call. CDR3 length: 14 residues. Trimming took 3 bases from V and 6 from J, leaving 11 bases between them. Germline V lookup: CDR1 KGHSH, CDR2 LQKENI. CDR3 amino acids: CASSPPRFAGELFF. CDR3 nucleotide sequence: TGTGCCAGCTCACCCCCCCGGTTCGCCGGGGAGCTGTTTTTT.

V and J are TRBV11-2 and TRBJ1-4; D gene unclear. The CDR3 length is 13 residues. Per germline, CDR1 SGHAT and CDR2 FQNNGV. Trimming took 5 bases from V and 11 from J, leaving 15 bases between them. DNA for the CDR3: TGTGCCAGCAGCCAACATCGAGGGCGGAAACTGTTTTTT. Translating gives CASSQHRGRKLFF.

This clone has only one observation. The chain has TRBV10-1 and TRBJ1-5; TRBD1 aligns across 7 bases. The germline V gene has CDR1 WNHNN and CDR2 SYGVQD (reference sequence). CDR3 size: 12 residues. The CDR3 coding sequence is TGCGCTGACGGGACAGACAATCAGCCCCAGCATTTT. It is translated as CADGTDNQPQHF.

The chain couples TRBV7-2 to TRBJ1-1; D is undetermined. The CDR3 loop spans 13 amino acids. CDR1 is SGHTA and CDR2 is FQGNSA in the germline V gene. Trimming removed 0 bases from V and 8 bases from J, with 10 bases in between. The CDR3 loop is CASSLAGPLEAFF. CDR3 nucleotide sequence: TGTGCCAGCAGCTTAGCCGGGCCTCTGGAAGCTTTCTTT.

The chain joins TRBV19 to TRBJ1-5; D might be TRBD1 (5 bases). Germline V gene data show CDR1 as LNHDA and CDR2 as SQIVND (reference sequence). The CDR3 covers 13 residues. V was pared by 6 bases and J by 3 bases, with 9 bases between. The DNA of the CDR3 is TGTGCCAGTAGCAGGGCTATCAATCAGCCCCAGCATTTT. Its translation: CASSRAINQPQHF.

This clone came up once. This rearrangement joins TRBV11-2 to TRBJ2-5; TRBD2 matches 8 bases. In germline, CDR1 is SGHAT, CDR2 FQNNGV. The CDR3 is 16 residues long. V was clipped by 3 bases and J by 5 bases; unmatched bases: 11. CDR3 sequence reads: CASSFTYSGGGETQYF. The CDR3 DNA sequence: TGTGCCAGCAGCTTCACTTACAGCGGGGGTGGGGAGACCCAGTACTTC.